The present T cell receptor beta chain was sequenced within a study of blood T cell repertoires in COVID-19. For the study at large: From the United States, Italy and Spain came samples of acute and convalescent COVID-19. Sources were T cells, B-cell-depleted T cells, or PBMCs; the material itself was cDNA or gDNA.

Original handling: For nucleated cells, counts were estimated from reference gene primer amplification. Clones were sequenced by immunoSEQ multiplex PCR, and TCRdb holds only the in-frame ones, with some missing. V and J calls and clone size are those listed in that table; D and trimming were worked out from the DNA. The sample contains 150,000 to 200,000 clones, 83% of which appear only once. There are 15 residues in the CDR3. V lost 6 bases to trimming and J lost 5 bases; unmatched junction nucleotides: 10. Germline V CDR1 and CDR2: MNHEY, SMNVEV (reference sequence). This chain joins TRBV27 and TRBJ2-5; 9 nucleotides line up with TRBD1. This TCR was sampled from an elderly woman with acute or convalescent COVID-19. Material for sequencing was peripheral blood. The CDR3 reads CASSRDRDWRETQYF. CDR3 in DNA: TGTGCCAGCAGCCGGGACAGGGATTGGCGGGAGACCCAGTACTTC.